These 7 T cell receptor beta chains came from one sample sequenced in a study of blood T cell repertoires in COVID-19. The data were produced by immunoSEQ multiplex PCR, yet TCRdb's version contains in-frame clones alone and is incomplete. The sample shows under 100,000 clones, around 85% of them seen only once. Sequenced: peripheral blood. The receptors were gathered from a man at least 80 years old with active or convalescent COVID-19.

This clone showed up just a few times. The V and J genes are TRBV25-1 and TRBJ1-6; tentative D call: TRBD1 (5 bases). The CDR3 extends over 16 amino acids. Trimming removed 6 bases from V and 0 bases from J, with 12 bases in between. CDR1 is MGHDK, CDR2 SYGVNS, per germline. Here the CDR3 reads CASRGTTSSYNSPLHF. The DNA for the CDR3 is TGTGCCAGCAGAGGGACTACGAGCTCCTATAATTCACCCCTCCACTTT.

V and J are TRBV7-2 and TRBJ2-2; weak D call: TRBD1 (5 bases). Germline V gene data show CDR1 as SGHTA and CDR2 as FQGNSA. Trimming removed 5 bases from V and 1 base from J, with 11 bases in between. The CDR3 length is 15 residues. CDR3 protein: CASSLGQGNTGELFF. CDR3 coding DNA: TGTGCCAGCAGCCTGGGGCAGGGGAACACCGGGGAGCTGTTTTTT.

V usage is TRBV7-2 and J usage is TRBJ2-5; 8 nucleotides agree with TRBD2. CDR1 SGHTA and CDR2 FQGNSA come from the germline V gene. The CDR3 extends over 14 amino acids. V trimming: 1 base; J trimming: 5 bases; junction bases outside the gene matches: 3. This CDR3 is CASSLGGTRETQYF. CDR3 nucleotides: TGTGCCAGCAGCTTAGGGGGGACTAGGGAGACCCAGTACTTC.

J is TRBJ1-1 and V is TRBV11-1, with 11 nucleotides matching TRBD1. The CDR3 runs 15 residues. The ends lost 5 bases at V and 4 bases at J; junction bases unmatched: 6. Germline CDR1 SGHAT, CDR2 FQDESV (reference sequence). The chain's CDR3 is CASSQDRGHVTEAFF. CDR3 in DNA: TGTGCCAGCAGCCAGGACAGGGGGCATGTCACTGAAGCTTTCTTT.

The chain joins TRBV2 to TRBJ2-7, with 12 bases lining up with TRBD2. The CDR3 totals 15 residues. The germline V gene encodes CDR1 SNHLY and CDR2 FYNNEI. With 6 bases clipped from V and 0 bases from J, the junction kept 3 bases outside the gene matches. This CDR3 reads CASRGLAGSSYEQYF. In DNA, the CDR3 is TGTGCCAGCAGAGGACTAGCGGGGAGCTCCTACGAGCAGTACTTC.

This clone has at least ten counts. The CDR3 nucleotides read TGTGCCAGCAGAGGGGACAGGGAAACCGGGGAGCTGTTTTTT. Its translation: CASRGDRETGELFF. J is TRBJ2-2 and V is TRBV6-4, with 9 positions matching TRBD1. Trimming cost V 6 bases and J 5 bases; bases outside gene matches: 4. The CDR3 has 14 amino acids. The germline V gene has CDR1 MRHNA and CDR2 SNTAGT.

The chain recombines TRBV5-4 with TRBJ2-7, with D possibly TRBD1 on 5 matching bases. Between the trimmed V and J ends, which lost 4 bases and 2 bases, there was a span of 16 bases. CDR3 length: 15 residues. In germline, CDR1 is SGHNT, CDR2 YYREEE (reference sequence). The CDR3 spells CASSPTVGRAYEQYF. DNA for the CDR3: TGTGCCAGCAGCCCGACGGTGGGCAGGGCCTACGAGCAGTACTTC.